A single sample is the source of the 30 T cell receptor beta chains below, sequenced in a study of cytomegalovirus exposure and HLA in healthy donors. Primers: 60 Vbeta forward and 13 Jbeta reverse. Only in-frame clones appear in the TCRdb table, and some are missing; sequencing was by immunoSEQ multiplex PCR. This table holds 96,000 or so clones. The source material was PBMCs. Receptors were obtained from a woman aged 25 to 39 in good health and CMV-seronegative.

The chain links TRBV19 to TRBJ2-7; 8 nucleotides agree with TRBD1. V gave up 4 bases and J gave up 3 bases; unmatched junction bases: 8. From germline, CDR1 is LNHDA and CDR2 SQIVND (reference sequence). This CDR3 has 15 residues. CDR3 sequence: CASSNPTGAVYEQYF. The CDR3 DNA reads as TGTGCCAGTAGTAATCCGACAGGGGCGGTCTACGAGCAGTACTTC. Based on the CDR3 plus reference TRBV19 and TRBJ2-7, the full variable domain is DGGITQSPKYLFRKEGQNVTLSCEQNLNHDAMYWYRQDPGQGLRLIYYSQIVNDFQKGDIAEGYSVSREKKESFPLTVTSAQKNPTAFYLCASSNPTGAVYEQYFGPGTRLTVT.

The chain combines TRBV9 with TRBJ2-7; 9 bases agree with TRBD1. The germline CDR1 and CDR2 sequences are SGDLS and YYNGEE. The trim removed 3 bases at V and 4 bases at J, leaving 5 bases unmatched. The CDR3 has 14 residues. In DNA, the CDR3 is TGTGCCAGCAGCGGAACAGGGGGCGCGTACGAGCAGTACTTC. It encodes CASSGTGGAYEQYF.

The chain carries TRBV10-3 and TRBJ1-1, with D uncertain. CDR1 is ENHRY and CDR2 is SYGVKD in the germline V gene. The length of the CDR3 is 13 residues. V gave up 11 bases and J gave up 1 base, with 14 bases separating them. The CDR3 sequence: CAVGRSENTEAFF. The CDR3 DNA sequence: TGTGCCGTCGGTAGGAGTGAGAACACTGAAGCTTTCTTT.

The V call is TRBV7-3, the J call TRBJ2-3; 9 bases map to TRBD1. Per germline, CDR1 SGHTA and CDR2 FQGTGA. The V segment lost 5 bases and the J segment 4 bases; nucleotides outside the gene matches: 4. This CDR3 comprises 14 residues. This CDR3 is CASSQTGGADTQYF. CDR3 coding DNA: TGTGCCAGCAGCCAAACAGGGGGCGCAGATACGCAGTATTTT.

This sequence joins TRBV6-5 and TRBJ1-1; D gene ambiguous. CDR1 and CDR2 (germline): MNHEY, SVGAGI. This CDR3 has 14 amino acids. Trimming left V 2 bases short and J 1 base short, with 8 bases between. Here the CDR3 DNA reads TGTGCCAGCAGTTACGGGCCCCGGAACACTGAAGCTTTCTTT. It yields the protein CASSYGPRNTEAFF.

Here the CDR3 reads CASRVVGDRGMAFF. The CDR3 DNA sequence: TGCGCCAGCAGGGTTGTGGGGGACAGGGGAATGGCTTTCTTT. The rearrangement joins TRBV5-1 to TRBJ1-1, with 10 bases that match TRBD1. The CDR3 contains 14 residues. V lost 5 bases, J lost 11 bases, and 12 bases stayed unmatched. Germline V gene lookup returns CDR1 SGHRS and CDR2 YFSETQ.

The V and J genes are TRBV4-1 and TRBJ2-1, with 9 bases matching TRBD2. This CDR3 is 15 amino acids long. Germline-derived CDR1 and CDR2 are MGHRA and YSYEKL. The junction had 5 bases not matched to a gene; V was cut back by 1 base and J by 7 bases. For the CDR3, the DNA is TGCGCCAGCAGCCAAGGGAGCGGGAGGATTAATGAGCAGTTCTTC. Residues: CASSQGSGRINEQFF.

The CDR3 region is CASSVDFQDEREQYF. In DNA form, the CDR3 reads TGTGCCAGCAGCGTAGACTTCCAGGATGAACGCGAGCAGTACTTC. The chain recombines TRBV9 with TRBJ2-7; D gene unclear. This CDR3 comprises 15 residues. Germline V gives CDR1 SGDLS, CDR2 YYNGEE. V lost 0 bases and J lost 6, with 16 bases in between.

This sequence joins TRBV27 and TRBJ1-1; no firm D call. The germline V and J ends were trimmed by 7 bases and 1 base, with 19 bases remaining between them. The CDR3 runs 16 residues. Per the germline V gene, CDR1 is MNHEY and CDR2 is SMNVEV (reference sequence). The CDR3 region is CASKHDGFGRNTEAFF. In nucleotides, the CDR3 is TGTGCCAGCAAACACGACGGGTTCGGGAGGAACACTGAAGCTTTCTTT.

The chain couples TRBV4-1 to TRBJ2-5; D not certain. The V and J ends lost 2 bases and 9 bases respectively, with 10 bases between them. The CDR3 runs 12 residues. Per the germline V gene, CDR1 is MGHRA and CDR2 is YSYEKL. The CDR3 bases are TGCGCCAGCAGCCAATATGAATCGGCCCAGTACTTC. It codes for CASSQYESAQYF.

V is TRBV5-1 and J is TRBJ1-1, with TRBD1 as a possible D gene (6 bases). Germline V CDR1 and CDR2: SGHRS, YFSETQ. The CDR3 has 15 residues. The V end lost 3 bases, the J end lost 6 bases, and 18 bases lay between the germline ends. The DNA of the CDR3 is TGCGCCAGCAGCTCCTACCCACAGGGCTCCGCTGAAGCTTTCTTT. Protein: CASSSYPQGSAEAFF.

CDR3 in amino acids: CASSWDRETVDTQYF. The DNA of the CDR3 is TGTGCCAGCAGCTGGGACAGGGAGACGGTAGATACGCAGTATTTT. The J gene is TRBJ2-3, the V gene TRBV7-9, with 9 bases that match TRBD1. Germline CDR1 and CDR2: SEHNR and FQNEAQ (reference sequence). Trimming took 4 bases from V and 5 from J; bases not matched to a gene: 7. The CDR3 is made up of 15 amino acids. The variable domain in full, with the rest retrieved from reference TRBV7-9 and TRBJ2-3, is DTGVSQNPRHKITKRGQNVTFRCDPISEHNRLYWYRQTLGQGPEFLTYFQNEAQLEKSRLLSDRFSAERPKGSFSTLEIQRTEQGDSAMYLCASSWDRETVDTQYFGPGTRLTVL.

This rearrangement joins TRBV6-6 to TRBJ1-1; a possible D gene is TRBD1 (5 bases). Germline V gives CDR1 MNHNY, CDR2 SVGAGI (reference sequence). The CDR3 length is 12 residues. V gave up 5 bases and J gave up 3 bases, with 7 bases separating them. The DNA of the CDR3 is TGTGCCAGCAGTCGGGGGGACACTGAAGCTTTCTTT. It is translated as CASSRGDTEAFF.

The V gene is TRBV27, the J gene TRBJ2-2; D is perhaps TRBD2 (6 bases). Looked up from germline, CDR1 is MNHEY and CDR2 is SMNVEV (reference sequence). Trimming took 5 bases from V and 8 from J, leaving 15 bases between them. The CDR3 runs 14 residues. The CDR3 loop reads CASSLLTSPGELFF. The CDR3 DNA follows: TGTGCCAGCAGTCTCCTGACTAGTCCGGGGGAGCTGTTTTTT.

V is TRBV2 and J is TRBJ1-5, with D unresolved. Germline CDR1 and CDR2: SNHLY and FYNNEI. The V and J ends lost 1 base and 0 bases respectively, with 10 bases between them. CDR3 length equals 16 residues. CDR3 amino acids: CASSEDMNYSNQPQHF. CDR3 DNA: TGTGCCAGCAGTGAAGACATGAATTATAGCAATCAGCCCCAGCATTTT.

The rearrangement joins TRBV28 to TRBJ1-1, with TRBD1 as a possible D gene (6 bases). The germline V gene encodes CDR1 MDHEN and CDR2 SYDVKM. Trimming stripped 0 bases from V and 0 bases from J, with 8 bases between. The CDR3 is made up of 15 amino acids. CDR3 protein: CASSLWAGVNTEAFF. DNA for the CDR3: TGTGCCAGCAGTTTATGGGCAGGGGTGAACACTGAAGCTTTCTTT.

The chain employs TRBV27 and TRBJ2-7, with D perhaps TRBD1 (5 bases). Trimming shortened V by 6 bases and J by 0 bases, and 12 bases separated the two germline ends. This CDR3 has 14 amino acids. Germline CDR1 and CDR2: MNHEY and SMNVEV (reference sequence). Here the CDR3 DNA reads TGTGCCAGCAGGGTACGACAGACCTCCTACGAGCAGTACTTC. Its translation is CASRVRQTSYEQYF.

The chain recombines TRBV7-9 with TRBJ1-1, with TRBD1 matching 8 bases. Germline values: CDR1 SEHNR, CDR2 FQNEAQ (reference sequence). The length of the CDR3 is 18 residues. Germline trimming cut 4 bases from V and 6 bases from J; bases unmatched to any gene: 19. DNA for the CDR3: TGTGCCAGCAGCTCGAGCGCGACAGGGGAATGGCCTACGGCTGAAGCTTTCTTT. Translating it yields CASSSSATGEWPTAEAFF.

The chain employs TRBV5-1 and TRBJ2-7; 10 bases agree with TRBD1. V shed 3 bases, J shed 3 bases, and the junction held 3 bases outside the gene matches. CDR3 size: 14 residues. CDR1 and CDR2 (germline): SGHRS, YFSETQ. The CDR3 bases are TGCGCCAGCAGCTCCGGGACAGGGGTCTACGAGCAGTACTTC. This encodes CASSSGTGVYEQYF. The variable domain in full, with the rest retrieved from reference TRBV5-1 and TRBJ2-7, is KAGVTQTPRYLIKTRGQQVTLSCSPISGHRSVSWYQQTPGQGLQFLFEYFSETQRNKGNFPGRFSGRQFSNSRSEMNVSTLELGDSALYLCASSSGTGVYEQYFGPGTRLTVT.

The chain couples TRBV5-1 to TRBJ2-2; TRBD2 matches 7 bases. V lost 3 bases and J lost 6; bases outside the gene matches: 5. CDR1 is SGHRS and CDR2 is YFSETQ in the germline V gene. CDR3 length: 14 amino acids. The CDR3 DNA is TGCGCCAGCAGCTCCCGGACTAGTCCCGGGGAGCTGTTTTTT. Translating gives CASSSRTSPGELFF.

CDR3 region: CASSPPSMANTEAFF. CDR3 nucleotide sequence: TGTGCCAGCTCACCACCATCGATGGCGAACACTGAAGCTTTCTTT. The V and J genes are TRBV18 and TRBJ1-1; D not resolved. Germline CDR1 is KGHSH and CDR2 is LQKENI. Trimming shortened V by 0 bases and J by 1 base, and 9 bases separated the two germline ends. This CDR3 comprises 15 residues.

This chain connects TRBV9 to TRBJ1-2, with 8 bases matching TRBD1. Germline values: CDR1 SGDLS, CDR2 YYNGEE. This CDR3 contains 15 residues. Trimming at V came to 4 bases and at J to 4 bases, leaving 9 bases not matched to a gene. The CDR3, as DNA: TGTGCCAGCAGCATGGGACAGGCGACTCTCTATGGCTACACCTTC. Its translation: CASSMGQATLYGYTF. Using reference TRBV9 and TRBJ1-2 for the parts outside the CDR3, the full variable domain is DSGVTQTPKHLITATGQRVTLRCSPRSGDLSVYWYQQSLDQGLQFLIQYYNGEERAKGNILERFSAQQFPDLHSELNLSSLELGDSALYFCASSMGQATLYGYTFGSGTRLTVV.

Concerning this clone itself: The sample has other DNA sequences that encode this CDR3 too. V usage is TRBV29-1 and J usage is TRBJ2-1, with TRBD2 matching over 9 bases. Looked up from germline, CDR1 is SQVTM and CDR2 is ANQGSEA. The V and J ends lost 2 bases and 11 bases, in that order; junction bases with no gene match: 13. The CDR3 length is 15 residues. CDR3 in amino acids: CSVEMLTSGDDKQFF. CDR3 sequence (DNA): TGCAGCGTTGAAATGTTGACTAGCGGCGATGATAAGCAGTTCTTC.

The V call is TRBV7-8, the J call TRBJ2-1; 10 nucleotides align to TRBD1. The CDR3 is 17 residues long. From germline, CDR1 is SGHVS and CDR2 FQNEAQ. Trimming at V came to 1 base and at J to 4 bases, leaving 7 bases not matched to a gene. CDR3 loop: CASSLVGTGVEYNEQFF. CDR3 nucleotides: TGTGCCAGCAGCTTAGTGGGGACAGGGGTCGAATACAATGAGCAGTTCTTC.

The V gene is TRBV6-6, the J gene TRBJ2-2; 11 bases are shared with TRBD2. Trimming at V came to 6 bases and at J to 1 base, leaving 4 bases not matched to a gene. Germline-derived CDR1 and CDR2 are MNHNY and SVGAGI (reference sequence). This CDR3 region has 16 residues. This CDR3 is CASRPGLAGNTGELFF. The DNA for the CDR3 is TGTGCCAGCAGACCCGGACTAGCGGGGAACACCGGGGAGCTGTTTTTT.

The chain has TRBV19 and TRBJ1-2, with unresolved D. The CDR3 runs 12 residues. Germline V lookup: CDR1 LNHDA, CDR2 SQIVND (reference sequence). V was cut by 6 bases and J by 1 base, with 6 bases left in between. The CDR3 region is CASSNFNYGYTF. The CDR3 nucleotides are TGTGCCAGTAGCAACTTTAACTATGGCTACACCTTC.

This chain links TRBV7-9 with TRBJ2-7; D is unresolved. The CDR3 has 17 amino acids. Germline V gene lookup returns CDR1 SEHNR and CDR2 FQNEAQ (reference sequence). The V end lost 1 base, the J end lost 3 bases, and 19 bases lay between the germline ends. The CDR3 nucleotides are TGTGCCAGCAGCTTAGGAGGCGGCATAACGGCCCTCTACGAGCAGTACTTC. Amino acids: CASSLGGGITALYEQYF.

The J gene is TRBJ2-1, the V gene TRBV27; TRBD2 matches 11 bases. This CDR3 spans 17 amino acids. J gave up 0 bases and V 5 bases, and 6 bases lay outside the gene matches. CDR1 is MNHEY and CDR2 is SMNVEV in the germline V gene (reference sequence). The CDR3 DNA follows: TGTGCCAGCAGTCCAAATAGCGGGAGGGGCTCCTACAATGAGCAGTTCTTC. As protein: CASSPNSGRGSYNEQFF.

The V and J genes are TRBV5-1 and TRBJ1-4; 11 positions match TRBD1. The CDR3 covers 13 residues. CDR1 and CDR2 from the germline V gene are SGHRS and YFSETQ. J lost 16 bases, V lost 4 bases, and 9 bases had no gene match. The CDR3: CASSASGQGATFF. The CDR3 DNA sequence: TGCGCCAGCAGCGCATCTGGACAGGGGGCGACGTTTTTT. Drawing the rest from reference TRBV5-1 and TRBJ1-4, the complete variable domain is KAGVTQTPRYLIKTRGQQVTLSCSPISGHRSVSWYQQTPGQGLQFLFEYFSETQRNKGNFPGRFSGRQFSNSRSEMNVSTLELGDSALYLCASSASGQGATFFGSGTQLSVL.

The chain employs TRBV7-8 and TRBJ1-5; no clear D gene. The CDR3 spans 16 residues. Trimming removed 4 bases at V and 5 bases at J, with 18 bases between. CDR1 and CDR2 (germline): SGHVS, FQNEAQ. CDR3 nucleotides: TGTGCCAGCAGCTCCGCGGGTGAGCGGGTAGATCAGCCCCAGCATTTT. It yields the protein CASSSAGERVDQPQHF.